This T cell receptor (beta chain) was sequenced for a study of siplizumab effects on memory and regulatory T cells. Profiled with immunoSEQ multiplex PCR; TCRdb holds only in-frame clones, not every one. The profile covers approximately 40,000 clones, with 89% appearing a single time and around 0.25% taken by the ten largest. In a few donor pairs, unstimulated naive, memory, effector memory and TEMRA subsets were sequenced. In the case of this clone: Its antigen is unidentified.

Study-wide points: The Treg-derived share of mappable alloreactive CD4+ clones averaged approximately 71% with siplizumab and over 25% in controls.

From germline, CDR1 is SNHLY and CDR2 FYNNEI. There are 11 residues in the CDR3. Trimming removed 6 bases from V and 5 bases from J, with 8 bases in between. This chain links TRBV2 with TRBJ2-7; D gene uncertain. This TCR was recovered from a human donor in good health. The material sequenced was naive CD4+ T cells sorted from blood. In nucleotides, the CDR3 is TGTGCCAGCAGCCAAACCCACGAGCAGTACTTC. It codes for CASSQTHEQYF.